This TCR beta chain was retrieved from a study of lymphopenia after photon versus proton radiotherapy. Assay used: immunoSEQ multiplex PCR; TCRdb lists only in-frame clones, some missing. The repertoire consists of tens of thousands of clones, with around 80% occurring once and the leading ten covering less than 35%. Germline CDR1 is SGHRS and CDR2 is YFSETQ. The V end was cut by 5 bases, the J end by 0 bases, with 29 bases between. The CDR3 runs to 21 residues. Study findings and constraints: Better survival with proton therapy was suggested as possible, not demonstrated. After lymphocyte nadir, photon-treated repertoires showed oligoclonal expansion, especially CD8+ Temra. In patients who died, overall survival fell as post-nadir TCR diversity dropped more.

About this clone itself: Its cognate antigen is unknown.

V usage is TRBV5-1 and J usage is TRBJ2-2; D unresolved. This clonotype was sampled from a man in his forties or fifties with gastric cancer. The input for sequencing was peripheral blood, taken from a patient treated with photon-based radiotherapy. CDR3 sequence reads: CASSSLGTPTGRSANTGELFF. Written as DNA, the CDR3 is TGCGCCAGCAGTAGTCTCGGCACCCCAACTGGTCGTTCGGCGAACACCGGGGAGCTGTTTTTT.